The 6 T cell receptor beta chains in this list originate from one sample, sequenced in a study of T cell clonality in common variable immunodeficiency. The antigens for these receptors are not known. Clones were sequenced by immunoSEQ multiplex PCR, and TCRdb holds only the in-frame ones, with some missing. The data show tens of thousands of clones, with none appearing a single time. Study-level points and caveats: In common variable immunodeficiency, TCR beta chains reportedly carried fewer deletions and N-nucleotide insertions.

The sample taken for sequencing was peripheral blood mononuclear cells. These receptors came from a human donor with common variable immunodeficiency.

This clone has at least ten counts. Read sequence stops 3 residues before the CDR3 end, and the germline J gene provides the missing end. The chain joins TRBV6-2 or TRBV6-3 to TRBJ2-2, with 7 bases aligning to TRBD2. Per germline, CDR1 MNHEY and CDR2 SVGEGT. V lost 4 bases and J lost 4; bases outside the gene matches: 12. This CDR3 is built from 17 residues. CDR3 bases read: TGTGCCAGCAGTTCAACCCAGACTAGCTGGACCACCGGGGAG. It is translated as CASSSTQTSWTTGE. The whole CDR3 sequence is CASSSTQTSWTTGELFF.

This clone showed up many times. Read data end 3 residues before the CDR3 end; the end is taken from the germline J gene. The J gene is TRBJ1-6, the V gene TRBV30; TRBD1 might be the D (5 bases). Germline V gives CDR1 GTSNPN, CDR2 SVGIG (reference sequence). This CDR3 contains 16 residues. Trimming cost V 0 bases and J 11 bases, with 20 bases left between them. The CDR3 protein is CAWSVSGVRVIAPLHF. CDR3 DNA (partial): TGTGCCTGGAGTGTATCCGGTGTCAGGGTAATTGCACCC. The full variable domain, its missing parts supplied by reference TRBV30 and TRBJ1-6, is SQTIHQWPATLVQPVGSPLSLECTVEGTSNPNLYWYRQAAGRGLQLLFYSVGIGQISSEVPQNLSASRPQDRQFILSSKKLLLSDSGFYLCAWSVSGVRVIAPLHFGNGTRLTVT.

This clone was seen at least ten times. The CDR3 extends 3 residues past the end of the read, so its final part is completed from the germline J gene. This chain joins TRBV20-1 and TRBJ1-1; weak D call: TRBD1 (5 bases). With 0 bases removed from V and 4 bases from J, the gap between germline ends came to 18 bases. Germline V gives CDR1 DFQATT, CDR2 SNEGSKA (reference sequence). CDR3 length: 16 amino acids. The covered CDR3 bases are TGCAGTGCTAGAGAGAATGGCAGGGTTTGGGGCACTGAA. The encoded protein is CSARENGRVWGTE. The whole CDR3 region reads CSARENGRVWGTEAFF.

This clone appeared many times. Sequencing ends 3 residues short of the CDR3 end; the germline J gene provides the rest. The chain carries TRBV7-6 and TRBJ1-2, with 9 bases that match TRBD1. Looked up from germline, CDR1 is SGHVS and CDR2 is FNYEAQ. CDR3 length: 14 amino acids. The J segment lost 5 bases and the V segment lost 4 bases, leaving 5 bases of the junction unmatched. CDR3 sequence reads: CASSYRGRRYGYTF. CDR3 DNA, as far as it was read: TGTGCCAGCAGCTACAGGGGGCGTAGGTATGGC.

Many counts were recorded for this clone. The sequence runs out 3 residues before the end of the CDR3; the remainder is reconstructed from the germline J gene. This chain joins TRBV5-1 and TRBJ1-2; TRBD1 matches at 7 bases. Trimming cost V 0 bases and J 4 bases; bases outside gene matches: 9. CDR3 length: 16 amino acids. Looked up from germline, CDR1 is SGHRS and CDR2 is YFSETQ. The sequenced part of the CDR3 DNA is TGCGCCAGCAGCTTGGGACAGGGTTATACGGTCTATGGC. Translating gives CASSLGQGYTVYG. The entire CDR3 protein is CASSLGQGYTVYGYTF.

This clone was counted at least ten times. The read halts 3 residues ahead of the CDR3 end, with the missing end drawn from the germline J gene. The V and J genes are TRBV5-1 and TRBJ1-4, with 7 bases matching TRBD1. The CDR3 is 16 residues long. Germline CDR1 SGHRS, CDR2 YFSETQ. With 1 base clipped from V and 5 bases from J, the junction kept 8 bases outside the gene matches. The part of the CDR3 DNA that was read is TGCGCCAGCAGCTTGTTGGTAGGGGGCGAGAATGAAAAA. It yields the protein CASSLLVGGENEK. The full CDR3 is CASSLLVGGENEKLFF.